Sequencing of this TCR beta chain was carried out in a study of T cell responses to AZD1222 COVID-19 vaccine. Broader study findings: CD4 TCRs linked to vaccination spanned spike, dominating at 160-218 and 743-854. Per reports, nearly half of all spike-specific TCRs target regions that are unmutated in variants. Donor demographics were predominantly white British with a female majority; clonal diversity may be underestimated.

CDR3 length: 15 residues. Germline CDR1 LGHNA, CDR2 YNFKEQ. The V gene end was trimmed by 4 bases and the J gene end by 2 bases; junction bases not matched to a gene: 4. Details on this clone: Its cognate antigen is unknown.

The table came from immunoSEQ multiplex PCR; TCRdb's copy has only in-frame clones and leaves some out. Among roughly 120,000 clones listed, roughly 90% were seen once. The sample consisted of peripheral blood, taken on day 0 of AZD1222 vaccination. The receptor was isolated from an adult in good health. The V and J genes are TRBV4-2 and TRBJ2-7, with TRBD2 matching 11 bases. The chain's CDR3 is CASSLGLAAPYEQYF. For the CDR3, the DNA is TGTGCCAGCAGCCTGGGACTAGCGGCTCCCTACGAGCAGTACTTC.